The clone carrying this TCR beta chain showed up just once. Its antigen is unidentified. The CDR3 spans 15 residues. The ends lost 4 bases at V and 11 bases at J; junction bases unmatched: 12. From germline, CDR1 is SGHDN and CDR2 FVKESK. The source of the sample is a study of glioma-infiltrating T cells after dendritic cell vaccination. About the research overall: Glioblastoma patients came from Phase I and II dendritic cell vaccination trials. Patients received autologous tumor lysate-pulsed dendritic cell vaccination between 2003 and 2012.

As for time point: after dendritic cell vaccination, including at tumor progression/relapse. Findings of the study overall: The cohort had few patients with full blood and tumor sets.

The PCR used 60 V beta and 13 J beta primers. Sequencing used immunoSEQ multiplex PCR; TCRdb keeps in-frame clones, though not all of them. The top ten hold around 5% of the sample, which has approximately 48,000 clones, 75% to 90% seen once. This TCR was recovered from a human donor with glioblastoma. V is TRBV14 and J is TRBJ2-7, with 12 bases identical to TRBD1. The sequenced sample was blood, obtained after dendritic cell vaccination. CDR3: CASSPPWDRGRGKYF. The CDR3 DNA is TGTGCCAGCAGCCCCCCCTGGGACAGGGGGCGCGGAAAGTACTTC.